This T cell receptor (beta chain) appears in the sequencing data of a study of T cells in Graves' hyperthyroidism and ophthalmopathy. Trimming took 3 bases from V and 4 from J, leaving 11 bases between them. This CDR3 contains 13 residues. Germline values: CDR1 DFQATT, CDR2 SNEGSKA (reference sequence). Authors of the study amplified TCR beta CDR3 regions from RNA transcripts. Primed by the HTBI set, a first-round RT-PCR was run on the TCR CDR3. TCRdb reanalysed the multiplex PCR reads using MiXCR and keeps one entry per CDR3 protein. The sample contains approximately 380,000 distinct CDR3 sequences, around 15% of which appear only once. With regard to this clonotype: Its antigen remains unidentified.

The study based diagnoses on clinical symptoms, serum thyroxine and TRAb, thyroid ultrasound and orbital computed tomography. Study-level results: Clonotypes that were expanded in thyroid above 0.001 mostly appeared in blood too.

Sequencing was done on a sample of blood. V gene TRBV20-1 combines with J gene TRBJ2-3; TRBD2 is a possible D gene (6 bases). The TCR originated in a man aged 50 to 59 with Graves' ophthalmopathy. The CDR3 protein is CSASSTGADTQYF. The CDR3 nucleotides read TGCAGTGCTAGCTCTACGGGAGCAGATACGCAGTATTTT.